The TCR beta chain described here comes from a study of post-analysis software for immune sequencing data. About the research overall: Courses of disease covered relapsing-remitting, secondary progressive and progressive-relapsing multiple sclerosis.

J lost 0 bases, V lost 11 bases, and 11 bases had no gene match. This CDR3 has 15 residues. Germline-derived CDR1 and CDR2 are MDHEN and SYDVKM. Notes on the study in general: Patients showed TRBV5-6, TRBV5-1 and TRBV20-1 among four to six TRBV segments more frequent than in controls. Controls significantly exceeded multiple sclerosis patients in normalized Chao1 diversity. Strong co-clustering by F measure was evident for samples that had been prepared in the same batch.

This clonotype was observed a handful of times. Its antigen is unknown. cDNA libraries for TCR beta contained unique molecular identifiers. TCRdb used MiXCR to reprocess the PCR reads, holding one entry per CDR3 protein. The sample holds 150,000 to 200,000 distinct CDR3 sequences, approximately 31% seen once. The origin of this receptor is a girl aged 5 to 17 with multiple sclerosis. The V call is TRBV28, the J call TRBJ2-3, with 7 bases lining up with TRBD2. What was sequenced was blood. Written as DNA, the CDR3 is TGTGCCTCTACTTCGGGGGGTACTAGCACAGATACGCAGTATTTT. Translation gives CASTSGGTSTDTQYF.